The present TCR beta chain was sequenced within a study of monozygotic twins with inflammatory bowel disease. Overall study findings and caveats: Fewer shared clonotypes with others were found in IBD patients than in healthy twins, especially with disease activity.

As to this clonotype: Its antigen is still unknown.

An amount of 3500 ng of total RNA was used for each TCR library. Two rounds of nested PCR, of about 16 and 10 cycles, were run on TCRalpha and TCRbeta cDNA. No DNA is given; TCRdb re-called the 5' RACE reads and lists each CDR3 protein once. The table counts 170,000 or so distinct CDR3 sequences; around 7.2% lies in the top ten. No T cells were sorted before total RNA was taken from whole blood. CDR1 is SGHVS, CDR2 FNYEAQ, per germline. CDR3 length: 16 residues. This TCR derives from a human donor with ulcerative colitis or Crohn's disease, or a healthy co-twin of an affected twin (not recorded which). Sequencing used blood. The genes are TRBV7-6 and TRBJ2-1; with no DNA, the TCRdb D assignment of TRBD1 cannot be verified. This chain's CDR3 is CASSLPDPGKYNEQFF.